A single sample is the source of the 30 T cell receptor beta chains below, sequenced in a study of T cell responses to AZD1222 COVID-19 vaccine. Libraries were prepared by immunoSEQ multiplex PCR; TCRdb keeps only in-frame clonotypes and omits some of them. The data hold about 160,000 clones, with 91% observed a single time. Sample: peripheral blood, taken on day 0 of AZD1222 vaccination. These receptor sequences come from an adult in good health.

This chain uses TRBV2 with TRBJ1-5; 8 nucleotides agree with TRBD1. Germline CDR1 SNHLY, CDR2 FYNNEI. This CDR3 has 14 residues. V was clipped by 6 bases and J by 4 bases; unmatched bases: 5. DNA of the CDR3: TGTGCCAGCAGACCGGGACAGGTAAATCAGCCCCAGCATTTT. Translating it yields CASRPGQVNQPQHF.

The rearrangement joins TRBV6-1 to TRBJ1-5; possibly TRBD1 for D (5 bases). The V gene's germline CDR1 is MNHNS and CDR2 SASEGT. The CDR3 contains 15 residues. Trimming cost V 0 bases and J 1 base, with 7 bases left between them. CDR3 region: CASSEAEGSNQPQHF. DNA of the CDR3: TGTGCCAGCAGTGAAGCGGAGGGGAGCAATCAGCCCCAGCATTTT.

The count of this clone is one. Other DNA sequences of this sample code for an identical CDR3. The chain joins TRBV7-9 to TRBJ2-7; the match to TRBD1 covers 7 bases. The germline CDR1 and CDR2 sequences are SEHNR and FQNEAQ (reference sequence). J was trimmed by 0 bases and V by 3 bases; bases with no gene match: 2. The CDR3 extends over 14 amino acids. CDR3 DNA sequence: TGTGCCAGCAGCTTCGGGACAGCCTCCTACGAGCAGTACTTC. Residues: CASSFGTASYEQYF.

This sequence joins TRBV5-1 and TRBJ1-1; TRBD1 agrees at 10 bases. Germline values: CDR1 SGHRS, CDR2 YFSETQ. Trimming took 4 bases from V and 3 from J; bases not matched to a gene: 6. The CDR3 totals 15 residues. CDR3 DNA: TGCGCCAGCAGCACGGAGACAGGGGGCTACACTGAAGCTTTCTTT. It encodes CASSTETGGYTEAFF.

The CDR3 nucleotides are TGTGCCAGCAGCGTAGATGGGGGGGACTTCTATGGCTACACCTTC. Its translation: CASSVDGGDFYGYTF. This sequence joins TRBV9 and TRBJ1-2; TRBD1 is a possible D gene (5 bases). CDR3 length equals 15 residues. Trimming pared 0 bases from V and 4 bases from J, leaving 13 bases between. CDR1 is SGDLS, CDR2 YYNGEE, per germline.

V usage is TRBV5-4 and J usage is TRBJ1-2; D uncertain. CDR1 is SGHNT, CDR2 YYREEE, per germline (reference sequence). V lost 0 bases and J 13 bases, leaving 13 bases between the germline ends. There are 12 residues in the CDR3. CDR3 in DNA: TGTGCCAGCAGCTTGGAGCTGCTTGACTGCACCTTC. Its protein product is CASSLELLDCTF.

The rearrangement uses TRBV4-3 and TRBJ2-1; TRBD1 agrees at 10 bases. The ends lost 0 bases at V and 3 bases at J; junction bases unmatched: 5. Germline V gives CDR1 LGHNA, CDR2 YSLEER. The CDR3 loop spans 17 amino acids. The CDR3 bases are TGCGCCAGCAGCCAAGATCCGACAGGGGGCTTCTACAATGAGCAGTTCTTC. Protein product: CASSQDPTGGFYNEQFF.

J is TRBJ1-2 and V is TRBV27, with D possibly being TRBD1 (5 bases). Trimming stripped 4 bases from V and 8 bases from J, with 14 bases between. The CDR3 loop spans 13 amino acids. The germline V gene encodes CDR1 MNHEY and CDR2 SMNVEV (reference sequence). The CDR3, as DNA: TGTGCCAGCAGTTCATTATGGGGCCACGGCTACACCTTC. This gives the protein CASSSLWGHGYTF.

The chain joins TRBV19 to TRBJ1-1, with D tentatively TRBD1 (6 bases). CDR3 size: 14 residues. Germline CDR1 and CDR2: LNHDA and SQIVND (reference sequence). V dropped 1 base and J dropped 4 bases, with 10 bases sitting between them. CDR3 DNA: TGTGCCAGTAGTATAGTTAGGGGGGCCACTGAAGCTTTCTTT. It yields the protein CASSIVRGATEAFF.

The chain employs TRBV13 and TRBJ1-1; D gene ambiguous. The ends were cut back, 5 bases at V and 0 bases at J, with 16 bases in the middle. Germline CDR1 PRHDT, CDR2 FYEKMQ (reference sequence). This CDR3 has 16 residues. CDR3 sequence reads: CASSPTLDGLNTEAFF. Here the CDR3 DNA reads TGTGCCAGCAGCCCTACCCTCGACGGATTGAACACTGAAGCTTTCTTT.

The chain has TRBV5-8 and TRBJ2-1, with D hard to call. In germline, CDR1 is SGHTS, CDR2 YDEGEE. CDR3 length: 15 residues. Trimming left V 1 base short and J 7 bases short, with 15 bases between. The chain's CDR3 is CASSLRGAKSNEQFF. DNA of the CDR3: TGTGCCAGCAGCTTGCGAGGAGCCAAGAGTAATGAGCAGTTCTTC.

In this sample, this clone turned up a few times. At one of its ends the junction is not consistent with the germline gene, which may arise from a read error. The chain has TRBV2 and TRBJ1-4; D is unclear. The CDR3 is 10 amino acids. Germline CDR1 and CDR2: SNHLY and FYNNEI. CDR3 residues: CASSGAIQLF. The CDR3 DNA reads as TGTGCCAGCAGTGGGGCCATCCAACTTTTT.

The chain couples TRBV3-1 (or the pseudogene TRBV3-2) to TRBJ2-1; D remains ambiguous. This CDR3 spans 13 amino acids. V lost 3 bases and J 3 bases, leaving 6 bases between the germline ends. In germline, CDR1 is LGHDT, CDR2 YNNKEL (reference sequence). CDR3: CASSQGIYNEQFF. The CDR3 DNA sequence: TGTGCCAGCAGCCAGGGGATCTACAATGAGCAGTTCTTC.

This sequence joins TRBV7-2 and TRBJ2-7; D is possibly TRBD1 (6 bases). This CDR3 has 16 residues. The V end lost 4 bases, the J end lost 1 base, and 17 bases lay between the germline ends. CDR1 SGHTA and CDR2 FQGNSA come from the germline V gene. The CDR3 region has the DNA TGTGCCAGCAGCTCGCGAGGACAGAGGGGGTCCTACGAGCAGTACTTC. It codes for CASSSRGQRGSYEQYF.

The chain joins TRBV7-2 to TRBJ1-3; D ambiguous. Trimming took off 5 bases at V and 3 bases at J, with 17 bases between the two ends. The V gene's germline CDR1 is SGHTA and CDR2 FQGNSA. The CDR3 spans 16 residues. The CDR3: CASSPDGPGLGNTIYF. The CDR3 nucleotides are TGTGCCAGCAGCCCTGACGGACCGGGCCTTGGAAACACCATATATTTT.

This clone was recorded only once. The V call is TRBV6-5, the J call TRBJ2-7; the D is unclear. Germline values: CDR1 MNHEY, CDR2 SVGAGI. This CDR3 contains 12 residues. The V end was cut by 10 bases, the J end by 2 bases, with 12 bases between. CDR3 in DNA: TGTGCCACCCGTCCGCTAACCTACGAGCAGTACTTC. It codes for CATRPLTYEQYF.

The J gene is TRBJ1-4, the V gene TRBV6-6; TRBD1 matches 7 bases. V was clipped by 5 bases and J by 8 bases; unmatched bases: 8. The germline V gene encodes CDR1 MNHNY and CDR2 SVGAGI (reference sequence). This CDR3 is built from 14 residues. The CDR3 reads CASSIGQDLEKLFF. The CDR3 DNA sequence: TGTGCCAGCAGTATCGGACAGGACCTAGAAAAACTGTTTTTT.

The CDR3 nucleotides read TGTGCCAGCAGTTTCCAAGGGGCTGAAGCTTTCTTT. Translating gives CASSFQGAEAFF. The chain combines TRBV12-3 or TRBV12-4 with TRBJ1-1; possibly TRBD1 for D (5 bases). The germline V and J ends were trimmed by 3 bases and 6 bases, with 8 bases remaining between them. The CDR3 sequence is 12 residues long.

The V and J genes are TRBV4-3 and TRBJ1-2; a weak D match, TRBD1 (6 bases). The CDR3 has 15 residues. The germline CDR1 and CDR2 sequences are LGHNA and YSLEER. The V end was cut by 0 bases, the J end by 4 bases, with 12 bases between. The CDR3 DNA reads as TGCGCCAGCAGCCAAGATCCAGGGGCGACCTATGGCTACACCTTC. As protein: CASSQDPGATYGYTF.

V usage is TRBV9 and J usage is TRBJ2-1; possibly TRBD1 for D (6 bases). CDR1 is SGDLS, CDR2 YYNGEE, per germline. CDR3 length equals 14 residues. Trimming stripped 3 bases from V and 3 bases from J, with 10 bases between. The CDR3 sequence: CASSGKDSYNEQFF. The CDR3 DNA reads TGTGCCAGCAGCGGGAAGGACAGCTACAATGAGCAGTTCTTC.

This clone was observed a handful of times. The chain couples TRBV2 to TRBJ1-2; tentatively, D is TRBD1 (5 bases). The CDR3 consists of 15 residues. Trimming shortened V by 2 bases and J by 5 bases, and 15 bases separated the two germline ends. Germline-derived CDR1 and CDR2 are SNHLY and FYNNEI. In DNA, the CDR3 is TGTGCCAGCAGTGAATCTACAGGACGCAGATATGGCTACACCTTC. This codes for CASSESTGRRYGYTF.

Comment on this clone: A read error may produce the germline difference seen at one junction end. V gene TRBV7-7 combines with J gene TRBJ2-2; 7 nucleotides align to TRBD1. Looked up from germline, CDR1 is SSHAT and CDR2 is FNYEAQ (reference sequence). This CDR3 contains 15 residues. Here the CDR3 reads CASSLQGSNTGELFF. The CDR3 DNA reads TGTGCTAGCAGCTTACAGGGGTCGAACACCGGGGAGCTGTTTTTT.

The chain combines TRBV7-8 with TRBJ1-1; a possible D gene is TRBD1 (5 bases). This CDR3 has 13 amino acids. Germline CDR1 reads SGHVS; CDR2 reads FQNEAQ. V shed 3 bases and J shed 5 bases, with 10 bases lying between them. Here the CDR3 DNA reads TGTGCCAGCAGCTTCGACGGGGGTACTGAAGCTTTCTTT. Its translation is CASSFDGGTEAFF. The entire variable domain, with the rest obtained from reference TRBV7-8 and TRBJ1-1, is as follows: GAGVSQSPRYKVAKRGQDVALRCDPISGHVSLFWYQQALGQGPEFLTYFQNEAQLDKSGLPSDRFFAERPEGSVSTLKIQRTQQEDSAVYLCASSFDGGTEAFFGQGTRLTVV.

The V and J genes are TRBV23-1 and TRBJ1-5, with TRBD1 matching over 11 bases. TRBV23-1 is placed among ORFs of uncertain function. V trimming: 4 bases; J trimming: 6 bases; junction bases outside the gene matches: 11. The CDR3 is 17 residues long. The CDR3 sequence: CASSRPLRTGGFQPQHF. The CDR3 DNA reads TGCGCCAGCAGTCGACCCCTCAGGACAGGGGGCTTTCAGCCCCAGCATTTT.

The chain joins TRBV19 to TRBJ2-2; D tentatively fits TRBD1 or TRBD2 (5 bases each). The CDR3 runs to 15 residues. Germline CDR1 and CDR2: LNHDA and SQIVND (reference sequence). V was clipped by 5 bases and J by 5 bases, with 15 bases between them. The CDR3 loop reads CASSPPGRMTGELFF. The CDR3 DNA is TGTGCCAGTAGTCCTCCGGGACGGATGACCGGGGAGCTGTTTTTT.

The CDR3 is CSVEERGSVDEQFF. The CDR3 DNA reads TGCAGCGTTGAAGAGAGGGGGTCGGTCGATGAGCAGTTCTTC. The gene calls are TRBV29-1 and TRBJ2-1, with a weak D call TRBD1 (6 bases). The CDR3 extends over 14 amino acids. Germline CDR1 reads SQVTM; CDR2 reads ANQGSEA. V gave up 0 bases and J gave up 8 bases, with 14 bases separating them.

The chain is built from TRBV27 and TRBJ1-6, with 7 bases fitting TRBD1. The CDR3 sequence is 17 residues long. Unmatched junction bases numbered 8, after V lost 1 base and J lost 5 bases. Per germline, CDR1 MNHEY and CDR2 SMNVEV (reference sequence). CDR3 nucleotide sequence: TGTGCCAGCAGTTTATTGCCCAGGACAGGAAATAATTCACCCCTCCACTTT. Translating gives CASSLLPRTGNNSPLHF.

The chain employs TRBV5-6 and TRBJ2-1, with a possible D match to TRBD1 (5 bases). This CDR3 contains 14 residues. V lost 7 bases to trimming and J lost 0 bases, with 11 bases between them. Germline V gene data show CDR1 as SGHDT and CDR2 as YYEEEE. The CDR3 here is CASETASSYNEQFF. In nucleotides, the CDR3 is TGTGCCAGCGAGACAGCCTCCTCCTACAATGAGCAGTTCTTC.

The chain combines TRBV6-5 with TRBJ1-1; a possible D gene is TRBD1 (5 bases). The CDR3 has 14 amino acids. With 6 bases removed from V and 5 bases from J, the gap between germline ends came to 16 bases. The germline CDR1 and CDR2 sequences are MNHEY and SVGAGI. Here the CDR3 DNA reads TGTGCCAGCAGGGGACCGTCAAGCAGGACTGAAGCTTTCTTT. Its protein product is CASRGPSSRTEAFF.

The chain combines TRBV27 with TRBJ2-1; D is uncertain. V gave up 7 bases and J gave up 4 bases, with 14 bases separating them. From germline, CDR1 is MNHEY and CDR2 SMNVEV (reference sequence). The CDR3 totals 14 residues. The CDR3 bases are TGTGCCAGCATCGTTTCGGTGGGGTACAATGAGCAGTTCTTC. Translated, it gives CASIVSVGYNEQFF.